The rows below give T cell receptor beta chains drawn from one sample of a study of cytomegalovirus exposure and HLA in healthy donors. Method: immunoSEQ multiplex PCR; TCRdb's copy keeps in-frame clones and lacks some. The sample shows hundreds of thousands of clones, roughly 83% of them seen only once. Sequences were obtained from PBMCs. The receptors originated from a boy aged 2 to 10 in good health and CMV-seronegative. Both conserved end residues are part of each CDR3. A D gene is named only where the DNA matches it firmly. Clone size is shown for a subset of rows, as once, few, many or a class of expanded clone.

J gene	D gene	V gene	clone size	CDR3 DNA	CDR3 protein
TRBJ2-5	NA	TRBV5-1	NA	TGCGCCAGCAGCTTGCTTCAAGAGACCCAGTACTTC	CASSLLQETQYF
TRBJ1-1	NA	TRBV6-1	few	TGTGCCAGCAGTGAACAGGGGAACACTGAAGCTTTCTTT	CASSEQGNTEAFF
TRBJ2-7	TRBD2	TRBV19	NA	TGTGCCAGTAGTATCCTGGCGGGGGGTTCCTACGAGCAGTACTTC	CASSILAGGSYEQYF
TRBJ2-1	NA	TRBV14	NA	TGTGCCAGCAGCCACAGGGATTCCCTATACAATGAGCAGTTCTTC	CASSHRDSLYNEQFF
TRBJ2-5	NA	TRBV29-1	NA	TGCAGCGTTGAAGATTTTCATAGGGGGATCCAAGAGACCCAGTACTTC	CSVEDFHRGIQETQYF
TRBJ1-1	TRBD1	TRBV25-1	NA	TGTGCCAGCAGTGAAGGACAGGCCCCGGGTGGAGCTTTCTTT	CASSEGQAPGGAFF
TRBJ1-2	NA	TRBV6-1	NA	TGTGCCAGCAGCCGAACCATGACAGGCGGCAATGGCTACACCTTC	CASSRTMTGGNGYTF
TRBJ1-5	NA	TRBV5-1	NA	TGCGCCAGCAGCTTACGGAGCAATCAGCCCCAGCATTTT	CASSLRSNQPQHF
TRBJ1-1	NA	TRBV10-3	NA	TGTGCAATCCGGGGGAACACTGAAGCTTTCTTT	CAIRGNTEAFF
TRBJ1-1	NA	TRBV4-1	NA	TGCGCCAGCAGCCAAGTCGGGAACACTGAAGCTTTCTTT	CASSQVGNTEAFF
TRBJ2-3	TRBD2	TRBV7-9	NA	TGTGCCAGCCGACTAGCGGGGTCGGATACGCAGTATTTT	CASRLAGSDTQYF
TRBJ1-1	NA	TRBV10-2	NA	TGCGCCAGCAGTGAGTCTCTAGGACGGGGGAACACTGAAGCTTTCTTT	CASSESLGRGNTEAFF
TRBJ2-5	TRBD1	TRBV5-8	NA	TGTGCCAGCCGGGACAGGGTTTTAGAGACCCAGTACTTC	CASRDRVLETQYF
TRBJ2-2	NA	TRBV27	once	TGTGCCAGCAGTTTATGGACACACCCCACCGGGGAGCTGTTTTTT	CASSLWTHPTGELFF
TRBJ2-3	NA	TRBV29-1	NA	TGCAGCCTCACAGGGATCGGAACAGATACGCAGTATTTT	CSLTGIGTDTQYF
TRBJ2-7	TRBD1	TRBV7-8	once	TGTGCCAGCAGCTTAGACAGGGGCGAGCAGTACTTC	CASSLDRGEQYF